This T cell receptor beta chain was sequenced for a study of blood T cells in healthy people across ages. CDR1 and CDR2 from the germline V gene are DFQATT and SNEGSKA (reference sequence). V was pared by 4 bases and J by 10 bases, with 20 bases between. The CDR3 covers 14 residues. Then a second PCR, running about 7 to 11 cycles, was carried out with a sample-barcoded 5' primer and a J-beta primer mix. TCRdb fed the 5' RACE reads into MiXCR, producing one record per CDR3 protein. The data show 850,000 to 1,000,000 distinct CDR3 sequences, with roughly 51% seen just once and about 21% held by the top ten. This clonotype was counted only a few times.

This clonotype originated in a woman aged 55-69 years in good health. This chain links TRBV20-1 with TRBJ2-1, with D perhaps matching TRBD2 (5 bases). The sequenced sample was blood. In nucleotides, the CDR3 is TGCAGTGCTAACATGATAAAACTAGGAGAGGAGCAGTTCTTC. As protein: CSANMIKLGEEQFF.